The 6 T cell receptor beta chains reported below all come from one sample, sequenced in a study of T cell repertoires in cytomegalovirus infection. MiXCR was run by TCRdb on the reads, yielding one entry per CDR3 protein. The table includes hundreds of thousands of distinct CDR3 sequences, around a sixth detected once. Sequencing was carried out using PBMCs. These TCRs come from a human donor in good health (CMV status not recorded). Some clones in this sample may be carry-over from other donors' samples.

In the case of this clonotype: A much larger clone lies a single base off, so this may be a read error. CDR3 protein: CASSQALQETQYF. The CDR3 bases are TGTGCCAGCAGCCAAGCCCTTCAAGAGACCCAGTACTTC. The chain has TRBV7-2 and TRBJ2-5, with D unclear. V lost 5 bases and J lost 2, with 9 bases in between. Germline assignment: CDR1 SGHTA and CDR2 FQGNSA. The CDR3 loop spans 13 amino acids.

This clonotype was observed at least ten times. The chain recombines TRBV18 with TRBJ2-3, with a tentative D call TRBD2 (7 bases). Germline CDR1 reads KGHSH; CDR2 reads LQKENI. This CDR3 has 15 amino acids. The germline V and J ends were trimmed by 2 bases and 3 bases, with 12 bases remaining between them. As DNA, the CDR3 is TGTGCCAGCTCACCATACAGGGAGGGGACAGATACGCAGTATTTT. This codes for CASSPYREGTDTQYF.

This clonotype was found a few times. The V and J genes are TRBV6-5 and TRBJ2-1; TRBD2 matches at 8 bases. V trimming: 2 bases; J trimming: 8 bases; junction bases outside the gene matches: 14. The CDR3 loop spans 17 amino acids. CDR1 and CDR2 (germline): MNHEY, SVGAGI. CDR3 amino acids: CASSYAATPTLADEQFF. CDR3 DNA: TGTGCCAGCAGTTACGCAGCTACCCCTACACTAGCGGATGAGCAGTTCTTC.

This clonotype came up many times. The chain combines TRBV27 with TRBJ1-6, with D uncertain. The V gene lost 4 bases and the J gene lost 10 bases, with 14 bases spanning the gap. Germline loops: CDR1 MNHEY, CDR2 SMNVEV (reference sequence). The CDR3 totals 14 residues. The CDR3 region is CASSSSGPRSPLHF. The CDR3 bases are TGTGCCAGCAGTTCTTCAGGCCCTAGGTCACCCCTCCACTTT.

The chain links TRBV9 to TRBJ1-3, with a possible D match to TRBD1 (5 bases). Germline V gene lookup returns CDR1 SGDLS and CDR2 YYNGEE. V was pared by 8 bases and J by 4 bases, with 19 bases between. The length of the CDR3 is 15 residues. CDR3 bases: TGTGCCAGTAGCTATACGGCGGGGGAGGGAAACACCATATATTTT. It translates to CASSYTAGEGNTIYF.

This clonotype has ten or more counts. V is TRBV7-8 and J is TRBJ2-1, with 13 bases that match TRBD2. Germline V lookup: CDR1 SGHVS, CDR2 FQNEAQ. This CDR3 has 16 amino acids. Trimming removed 3 bases from V and 7 bases from J; junction bases left unmatched: 6. The CDR3 region has the DNA TGTGCCAGCAGCTTCCCGACTAGCGGGGGGAGGAATGAGCAGTTCTTC. This sequence encodes CASSFPTSGGRNEQFF.